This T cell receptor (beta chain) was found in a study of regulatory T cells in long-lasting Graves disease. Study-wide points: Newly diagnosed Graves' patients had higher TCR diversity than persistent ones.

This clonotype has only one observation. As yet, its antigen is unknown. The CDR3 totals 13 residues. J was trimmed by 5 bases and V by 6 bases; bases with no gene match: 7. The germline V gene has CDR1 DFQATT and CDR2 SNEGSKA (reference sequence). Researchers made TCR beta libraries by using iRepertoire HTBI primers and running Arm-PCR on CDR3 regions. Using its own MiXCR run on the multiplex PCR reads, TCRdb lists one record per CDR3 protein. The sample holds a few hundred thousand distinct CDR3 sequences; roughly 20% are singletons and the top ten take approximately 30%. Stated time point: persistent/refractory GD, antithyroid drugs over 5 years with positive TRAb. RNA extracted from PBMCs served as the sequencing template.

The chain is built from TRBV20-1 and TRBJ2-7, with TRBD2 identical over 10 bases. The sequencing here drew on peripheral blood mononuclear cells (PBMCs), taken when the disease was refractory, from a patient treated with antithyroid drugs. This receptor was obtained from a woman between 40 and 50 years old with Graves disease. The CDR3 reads CSASGLAKDEQYF. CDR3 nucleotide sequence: TGCAGTGCGTCGGGACTAGCGAAGGACGAGCAGTACTTC.